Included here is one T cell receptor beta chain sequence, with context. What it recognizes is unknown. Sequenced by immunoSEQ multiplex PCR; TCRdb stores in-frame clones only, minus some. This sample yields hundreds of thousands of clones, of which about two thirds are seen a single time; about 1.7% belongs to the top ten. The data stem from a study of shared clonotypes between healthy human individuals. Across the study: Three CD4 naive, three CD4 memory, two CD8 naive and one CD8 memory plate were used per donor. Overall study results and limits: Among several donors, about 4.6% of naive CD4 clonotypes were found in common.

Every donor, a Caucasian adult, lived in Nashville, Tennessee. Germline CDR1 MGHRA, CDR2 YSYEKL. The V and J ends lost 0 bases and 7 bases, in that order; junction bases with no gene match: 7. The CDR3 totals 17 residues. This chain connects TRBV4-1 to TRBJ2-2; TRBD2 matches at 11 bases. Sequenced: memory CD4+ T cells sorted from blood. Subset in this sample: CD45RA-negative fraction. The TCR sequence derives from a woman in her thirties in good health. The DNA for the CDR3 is TGCGCCAGCAGCCAAGATATGGCTAGCGGGAGGAGCGGGGAGCTGTTTTTT. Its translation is CASSQDMASGRSGELFF.